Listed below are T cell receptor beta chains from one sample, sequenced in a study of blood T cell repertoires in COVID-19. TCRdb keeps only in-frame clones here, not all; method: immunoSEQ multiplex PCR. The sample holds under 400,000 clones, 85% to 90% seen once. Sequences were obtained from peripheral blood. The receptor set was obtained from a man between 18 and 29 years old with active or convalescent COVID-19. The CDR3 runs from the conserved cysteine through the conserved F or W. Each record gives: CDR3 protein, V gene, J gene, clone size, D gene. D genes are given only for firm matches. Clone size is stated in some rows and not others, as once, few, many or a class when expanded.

cdr3_aa: CASSASGSRETQYF; v_call: TRBV18; j_call: TRBJ2-5; clone_size: -; d_call: TRBD2
cdr3_aa: CASSWTSGPYNEQFF; v_call: TRBV7-2; j_call: TRBJ2-1; clone_size: -; d_call: TRBD2
cdr3_aa: CASSQDQGVGHLRYQREQYF; v_call: TRBV4-3; j_call: TRBJ2-7; clone_size: -; d_call: TRBD1
cdr3_aa: CASSESLAGGSREQYF; v_call: TRBV9; j_call: TRBJ2-7; clone_size: once; d_call: TRBD2
cdr3_aa: CASSVTTGGTEAFF; v_call: TRBV13; j_call: TRBJ1-1; clone_size: -; d_call: TRBD1
cdr3_aa: CAWSVRRGNQPQHF; v_call: TRBV30; j_call: TRBJ1-5; clone_size: -; d_call: -
cdr3_aa: CASRALAGGSYEQYF; v_call: TRBV2; j_call: TRBJ2-7; clone_size: -; d_call: TRBD2
cdr3_aa: CASSIGQGSYEQYF; v_call: TRBV19; j_call: TRBJ2-7; clone_size: once; d_call: TRBD1
cdr3_aa: CASSETGTRDGYTF; v_call: TRBV6-1; j_call: TRBJ1-2; clone_size: once; d_call: -
cdr3_aa: CASSLSANPPYEQYF; v_call: TRBV28; j_call: TRBJ2-7; clone_size: -; d_call: -
cdr3_aa: CASSPRLAGGQADTQYF; v_call: TRBV18; j_call: TRBJ2-3; clone_size: -; d_call: TRBD2
cdr3_aa: CASSPAGVLGEKLFF; v_call: TRBV28; j_call: TRBJ1-4; clone_size: -; d_call: -
cdr3_aa: CASSDQGAGQPQHF; v_call: TRBV18; j_call: TRBJ1-5; clone_size: -; d_call: TRBD1
cdr3_aa: CSASTGGYSGNTIYF; v_call: TRBV20-1; j_call: TRBJ1-3; clone_size: -; d_call: TRBD1
cdr3_aa: CASKVTGVETQYF; v_call: TRBV27; j_call: TRBJ2-5; clone_size: -; d_call: TRBD1
cdr3_aa: CASTTGGFGYTF; v_call: TRBV28; j_call: TRBJ1-2; clone_size: -; d_call: TRBD1
cdr3_aa: CASSLSQGVFTGELFF; v_call: TRBV27; j_call: TRBJ2-2; clone_size: -; d_call: TRBD1
cdr3_aa: CASRQETGGFEKLFF; v_call: TRBV2; j_call: TRBJ1-4; clone_size: -; d_call: TRBD1
cdr3_aa: CASSLSPLRSPRETQYF; v_call: TRBV27; j_call: TRBJ2-5; clone_size: -; d_call: -
cdr3_aa: CASSPTGSYEQYF; v_call: TRBV4-1; j_call: TRBJ2-7; clone_size: -; d_call: TRBD1
cdr3_aa: CASSLSFQGKQPQHF; v_call: TRBV27; j_call: TRBJ1-5; clone_size: -; d_call: -
cdr3_aa: CASSRDRGNTEAFF; v_call: TRBV6-4; j_call: TRBJ1-1; clone_size: -; d_call: TRBD1